What follows is one T cell receptor (beta chain) and its context. Its antigen is not known. The CDR3 contains 15 residues. Germline CDR1 and CDR2: MNHEY and SVGAGI. The V segment lost 4 bases and the J segment 0 bases; nucleotides outside the gene matches: 4. In each PCR, synthetic TCR analog templates were spiked in. Sequencing was performed with immunoSEQ multiplex PCR; in TCRdb, only in-frame clones are kept and a portion is missing. Of roughly 56,000 clones in the sample, about four fifths are singletons; the top ten hold around 4.5%. The data are from a study of PD-L1 blockade in urothelial cancer. Study summary: Each blood sample yielded a median of around 150,000 T cells. Study results and caveats: Below-median blood TCR clonality before treatment forecast better survival.

This clonotype was obtained from a man aged 70 or older with urothelial cancer. Source: PBMCs, taken around atezolizumab (anti-PD-L1) treatment. This rearrangement joins TRBV6-5 to TRBJ2-7, with 9 bases that match TRBD2. CDR3 protein: CASSLFSGSSYEQYF. In DNA, the CDR3 is TGTGCCAGCAGTTTATTTAGCGGGAGCTCCTACGAGCAGTACTTC.